The 6 T cell receptor beta chains given below trace back to one sample, sequenced in a study of blood T cell repertoires in COVID-19. Here immunoSEQ multiplex PCR was the method, and the copy in TCRdb shows in-frame clones only, minus some. The sample holds 150,000 to 200,000 clones, roughly 82% seen once. Sequencing was performed on peripheral blood. Receptor source: a woman aged 30 to 39 with acute or convalescent COVID-19.

The gene calls are TRBV5-1 and TRBJ2-5; 11 bases map to TRBD2. The CDR3 loop spans 14 amino acids. Trimming took 5 bases from V and 5 from J; bases not matched to a gene: 5. Germline V gene sequence: CDR1 SGHRS, CDR2 YFSETQ. The DNA for the CDR3 is TGCGCCAGCAGATTAGCGGGGGGGCTCGAGACCCAGTACTTC. Its translation: CASRLAGGLETQYF.

The chain links TRBV4-3 to TRBJ2-3, with D perhaps TRBD2 (5 bases). The germline gives CDR1 LGHNA, CDR2 YSLEER. The V end was cut by 0 bases, the J end by 4 bases, with 14 bases between. The CDR3 has 16 amino acids. The CDR3 loop reads CASSQEARSGADTQYF. CDR3 bases: TGCGCCAGCAGCCAAGAGGCCCGCTCCGGGGCAGATACGCAGTATTTT.

The genes are TRBV10-3 and TRBJ1-2; the D is unclear. The germline V and J ends were trimmed by 8 bases and 6 bases, with 13 bases remaining between them. CDR3 length: 12 amino acids. The V gene's germline CDR1 is ENHRY and CDR2 SYGVKD. CDR3: CAIGGPPDGYTF. As DNA, the CDR3 is TGTGCCATCGGAGGACCTCCGGATGGCTACACCTTC.

This rearrangement joins TRBV9 to TRBJ2-7; the D is unclear. V lost 3 bases and J lost 7, with 8 bases in between. The germline V gene encodes CDR1 SGDLS and CDR2 YYNGEE. The CDR3 consists of 11 residues. The CDR3 loop reads CASSDGWEQYF. The CDR3 DNA reads TGTGCCAGCAGCGACGGTTGGGAGCAGTACTTC. The full variable domain, completed using reference TRBV9 and TRBJ2-7, is DSGVTQTPKHLITATGQRVTLRCSPRSGDLSVYWYQQSLDQGLQFLIQYYNGEERAKGNILERFSAQQFPDLHSELNLSSLELGDSALYFCASSDGWEQYFGPGTRLTVT.

The rearrangement joins TRBV28 to TRBJ2-2, with 10 bases lining up with TRBD2. Trimming took 1 base from V and 1 from J; bases not matched to a gene: 6. CDR1 MDHEN and CDR2 SYDVKM come from the germline V gene. The CDR3 length is 18 residues. The CDR3: CASSLLTSGSENTGELFF. The DNA for the CDR3 is TGTGCCAGCAGTTTATTGACTAGCGGGTCAGAGAACACCGGGGAGCTGTTTTTT.

The chain joins TRBV4-1 to TRBJ2-3, with D maybe TRBD1 (5 bases). The germline V gene encodes CDR1 MGHRA and CDR2 YSYEKL. The CDR3 spans 19 residues. Trimming shortened V by 0 bases and J by 2 bases, and 21 bases separated the two germline ends. Here the CDR3 DNA reads TGCGCCAGCAGCCAAGATGGGGCCGGCGACAGCTCCTCCACAGATACGCAGTATTTT. Amino acids: CASSQDGAGDSSSTDTQYF.